This note documents a single TCR beta chain sequence. The study recruited healthy Caucasian donors from Russia who were aged roughly 6 to 100. This sample is part of a study of blood T cells in healthy people across ages. PCR was performed a second time for about 7 to 11 cycles using a sample-barcoded 5' primer and a J-beta primer mix. TCRdb re-analysed the 5' RACE reads in MiXCR, keeping a single row per CDR3 protein. The table lists 750,000 to 850,000 distinct CDR3 sequences, 20% to 25% of them singletons, with roughly 3.5% in the top ten. V lost 6 bases, J lost 3 bases, and 12 bases stayed unmatched. The germline gives CDR1 MGHRA, CDR2 YSYEKL. CDR3 length: 16 amino acids. In addition, the sample was reused for a study of T cells of mothers and their children. That study reports: Material was donated by three healthy Caucasian mothers and their six children. Maternal samples each gave over 9.5 million TCR beta CDR3 reads, and child samples about 3 million each.

The source material was blood. This receptor was obtained from a boy younger than 18 in good health. This sequence joins TRBV4-1 and TRBJ2-7; the match to TRBD1 covers 9 bases. CDR3 loop: CASSLSTGTGIYEQYF. For the CDR3, the DNA is TGCGCCAGCAGTCTTTCCACCGGGACAGGGATCTACGAGCAGTACTTC.